Below, 12 T cell receptor beta chains from the same sample are listed, as sequenced in a study of blood T cell repertoires in COVID-19. Here immunoSEQ multiplex PCR was the method, and the copy in TCRdb shows in-frame clones only, minus some. The table includes 200,000 to 250,000 clones, 70% to 90% detected once. The source material was PBMCs or T cells enriched from blood (not recorded which). The receptors here all came from a man younger than 45 who had recovered from COVID-19.

The chain uses TRBV18 and TRBJ1-2; TRBD1 agrees at 7 bases. Losses at the gene ends were 6 bases for V and 8 bases for J; bases not matched to a gene: 12. This CDR3 region has 14 residues. Germline V lookup: CDR1 KGHSH, CDR2 LQKENI. The CDR3 spells CASSQNRDSPGYTF. Here the CDR3 DNA reads TGTGCCAGCTCCCAAAACCGGGACAGCCCCGGCTACACCTTC.

The CDR3: CASSSWTGVTYEQYF. CDR3 DNA sequence: TGTGCCAGCAGCTCCTGGACAGGGGTCACCTACGAGCAGTACTTC. The chain is built from TRBV7-9 and TRBJ2-7; TRBD1 agrees at 9 bases. V lost 4 bases, J lost 2 bases, and 6 bases stayed unmatched. Per the germline V gene, CDR1 is SEHNR and CDR2 is FQNEAQ (reference sequence). CDR3 length: 15 residues. Using reference TRBV7-9 and TRBJ2-7 for the parts outside the CDR3, the full variable domain is DTGVSQNPRHKITKRGQNVTFRCDPISEHNRLYWYRQTLGQGPEFLTYFQNEAQLEKSRLLSDRFSAERPKGSFSTLEIQRTEQGDSAMYLCASSSWTGVTYEQYFGPGTRLTVT.

The chain carries TRBV19 and TRBJ1-3; a weak D match, TRBD1 (6 bases). The CDR3 spans 16 residues. From germline, CDR1 is LNHDA and CDR2 SQIVND (reference sequence). V gave up 3 bases and J gave up 3 bases, with 15 bases separating them. The CDR3 sequence is CASSIGPGAYGNTIYF. The DNA for the CDR3 is TGTGCCAGTAGTATCGGGCCAGGGGCTTATGGAAACACCATATATTTT.

This clone has only a few counts. This rearrangement joins TRBV20-1 to TRBJ1-3; no firm D call. CDR3 length: 15 residues. The V end lost 3 bases, the J end lost 0 bases, and 12 bases lay between the germline ends. In germline, CDR1 is DFQATT, CDR2 SNEGSKA (reference sequence). CDR3 DNA sequence: TGCAGTGCTAGTCAGCGGTTCCTCTCTGGAAACACCATATATTTT. It is translated as CSASQRFLSGNTIYF.

This chain connects TRBV4-2 to TRBJ1-5; D gene ambiguous. Between the trimmed V and J ends, which lost 6 bases and 1 base, there was a span of 10 bases. The CDR3 totals 14 residues. The germline V gene encodes CDR1 LGHNA and CDR2 YNFKEQ. The CDR3 region has the DNA TGTGCCAGCAGTGGAGGGCCGAGCAATCAGCCCCAGCATTTT. Translating it yields CASSGGPSNQPQHF.

The chain employs TRBV2 and TRBJ1-5; D not certain. The germline CDR1 and CDR2 sequences are SNHLY and FYNNEI. V was clipped by 2 bases and J by 6 bases, with 11 bases between them. This CDR3 comprises 14 residues. CDR3 sequence: CASSENSVGQPQHF. The CDR3 DNA follows: TGTGCCAGCAGTGAAAATAGTGTCGGTCAGCCCCAGCATTTT.

The rearrangement uses TRBV18 and TRBJ1-2; tentative D call: TRBD1 (6 bases). The CDR3 has 15 residues. The germline V gene has CDR1 KGHSH and CDR2 LQKENI. Trimming pared 2 bases from V and 3 bases from J, leaving 13 bases between. DNA for the CDR3: TGTGCCAGCTCACCAAGACAGGAAGGGGACTATGGCTACACCTTC. Protein sequence: CASSPRQEGDYGYTF. Filled out from reference TRBV18 and TRBJ1-2, the complete variable domain reads NAGVMQNPRHLVRRRGQEARLRCSPMKGHSHVYWYRQLPEEGLKFMVYLQKENIIDESGMPKERFSAEFPKEGPSILRIQQVVRGDSAAYFCASSPRQEGDYGYTFGSGTRLTVV.

The CDR3 DNA sequence: TGTGCTAGTGGTTTGGGTCGGGGGTACGGCTACACCTTC. Translated, it gives CASGLGRGYGYTF. The rearrangement uses TRBV12-5 and TRBJ1-2; D is perhaps TRBD1 (5 bases). Trimming stripped 1 base from V and 8 bases from J, with 11 bases between. This CDR3 is built from 13 residues. Per germline, CDR1 LGHNT and CDR2 FRNRAP. Full variable domain (outside the CDR3, taken from reference TRBV12-5 and TRBJ1-2): DARVTQTPRHKVTEMGQEVTMRCQPILGHNTVFWYRQTMMQGLELLAYFRNRAPLDDSGMPKDRFSAEMPDATLATLKIQPSEPRDSAVYFCASGLGRGYGYTFGSGTRLTVV.

The rearrangement links TRBV2 to TRBJ2-7; TRBD1 aligns across 9 bases. Per germline, CDR1 SNHLY and CDR2 FYNNEI. The CDR3 consists of 14 residues. J gave up 0 bases and V 5 bases, and 2 bases lay outside the gene matches. For the CDR3, the DNA is TGTGCCAGCAGTAAGGGACAGGGCTCCTACGAGCAGTACTTC. Translated, it gives CASSKGQGSYEQYF.

V and J are TRBV19 and TRBJ2-7; tentatively, D is TRBD1 (6 bases). The V gene lost 3 bases and the J gene lost 2 bases, with 11 bases spanning the gap. From germline, CDR1 is LNHDA and CDR2 SQIVND (reference sequence). The CDR3 extends over 14 amino acids. The CDR3 loop reads CASSIKQGTYEQYF. CDR3 nucleotide sequence: TGTGCCAGTAGTATCAAACAGGGTACCTACGAGCAGTACTTC. The variable domain in full, with the rest retrieved from reference TRBV19 and TRBJ2-7, is DGGITQSPKYLFRKEGQNVTLSCEQNLNHDAMYWYRQDPGQGLRLIYYSQIVNDFQKGDIAEGYSVSREKKESFPLTVTSAQKNPTAFYLCASSIKQGTYEQYFGPGTRLTVT.

The chain recombines TRBV6-5 with TRBJ1-6, with 7 bases matching TRBD1. Germline CDR1 reads MNHEY; CDR2 reads SVGAGI. V trimming: 7 bases; J trimming: 8 bases; junction bases outside the gene matches: 8. The CDR3 is 14 residues long. The CDR3 DNA is TGTGCCAGCACCGGACAGGCCTCTTATTCACCCCTCCACTTT. It specifies CASTGQASYSPLHF.

The rearrangement joins TRBV9 to TRBJ1-2; D is possibly TRBD1 (5 bases). V lost 4 bases and J lost 8, with 12 bases in between. CDR3 length: 12 residues. Germline values: CDR1 SGDLS, CDR2 YYNGEE. CDR3 loop: CASSSRDSGYTF. The CDR3 bases are TGTGCCAGCAGCTCTCGGGACTCAGGCTACACCTTC.